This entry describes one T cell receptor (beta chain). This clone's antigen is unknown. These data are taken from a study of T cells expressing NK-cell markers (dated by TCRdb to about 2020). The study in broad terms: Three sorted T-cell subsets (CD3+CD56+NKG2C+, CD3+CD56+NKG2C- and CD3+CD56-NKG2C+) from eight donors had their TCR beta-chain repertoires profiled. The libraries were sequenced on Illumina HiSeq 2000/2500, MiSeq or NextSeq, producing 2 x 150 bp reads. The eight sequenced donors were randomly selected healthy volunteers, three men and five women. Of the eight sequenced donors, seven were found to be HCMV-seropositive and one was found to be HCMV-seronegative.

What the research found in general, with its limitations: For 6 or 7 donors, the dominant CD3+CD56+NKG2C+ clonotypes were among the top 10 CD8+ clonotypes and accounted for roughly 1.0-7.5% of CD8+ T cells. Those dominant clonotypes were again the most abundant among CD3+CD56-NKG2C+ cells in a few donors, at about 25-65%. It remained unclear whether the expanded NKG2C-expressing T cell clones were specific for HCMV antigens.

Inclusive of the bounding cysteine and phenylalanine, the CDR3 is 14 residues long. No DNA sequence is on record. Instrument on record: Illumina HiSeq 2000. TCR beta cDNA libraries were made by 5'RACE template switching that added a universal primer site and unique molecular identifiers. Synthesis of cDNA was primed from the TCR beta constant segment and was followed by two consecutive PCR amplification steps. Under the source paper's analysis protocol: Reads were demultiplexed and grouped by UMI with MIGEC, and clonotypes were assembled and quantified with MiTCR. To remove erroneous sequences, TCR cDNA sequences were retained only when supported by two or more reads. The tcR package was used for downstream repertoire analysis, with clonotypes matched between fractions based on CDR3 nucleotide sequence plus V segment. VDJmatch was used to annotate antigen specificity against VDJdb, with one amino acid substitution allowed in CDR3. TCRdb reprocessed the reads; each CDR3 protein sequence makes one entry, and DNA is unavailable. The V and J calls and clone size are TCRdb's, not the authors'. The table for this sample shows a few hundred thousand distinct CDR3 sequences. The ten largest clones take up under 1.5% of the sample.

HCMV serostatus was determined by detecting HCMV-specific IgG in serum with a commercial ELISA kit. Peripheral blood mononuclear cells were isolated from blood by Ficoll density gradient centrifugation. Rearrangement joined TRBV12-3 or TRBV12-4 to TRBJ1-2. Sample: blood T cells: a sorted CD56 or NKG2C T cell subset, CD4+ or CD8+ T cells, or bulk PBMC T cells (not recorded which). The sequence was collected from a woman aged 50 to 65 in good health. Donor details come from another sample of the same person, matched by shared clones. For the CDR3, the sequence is CASSLALITYGYTF.